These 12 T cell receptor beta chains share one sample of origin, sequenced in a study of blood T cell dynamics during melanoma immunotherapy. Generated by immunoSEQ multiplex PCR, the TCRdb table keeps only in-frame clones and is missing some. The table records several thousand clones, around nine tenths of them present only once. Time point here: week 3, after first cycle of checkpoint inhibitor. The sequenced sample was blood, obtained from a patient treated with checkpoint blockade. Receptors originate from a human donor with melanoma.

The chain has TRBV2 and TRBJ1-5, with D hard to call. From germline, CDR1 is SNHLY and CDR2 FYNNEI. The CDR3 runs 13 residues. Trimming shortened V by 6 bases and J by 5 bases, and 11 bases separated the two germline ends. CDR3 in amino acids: CASRGGGHQPQHF. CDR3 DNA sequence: TGTGCCAGCAGGGGTGGTGGTCATCAGCCCCAGCATTTT.

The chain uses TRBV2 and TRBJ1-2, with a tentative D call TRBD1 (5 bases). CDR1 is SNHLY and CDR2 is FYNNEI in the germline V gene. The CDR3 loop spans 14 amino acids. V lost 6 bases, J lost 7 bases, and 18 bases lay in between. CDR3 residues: CASRVQEYLSGYTF. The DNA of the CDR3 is TGTGCCAGCAGGGTACAGGAATATCTATCTGGCTACACCTTC.

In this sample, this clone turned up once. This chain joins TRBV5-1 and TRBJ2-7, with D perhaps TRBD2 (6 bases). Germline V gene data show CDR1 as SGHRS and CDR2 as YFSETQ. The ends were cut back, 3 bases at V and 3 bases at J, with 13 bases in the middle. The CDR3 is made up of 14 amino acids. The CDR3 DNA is TGCGCCAGCAGCTGGGGACTGGACATCTACGAGCAGTACTTC. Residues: CASSWGLDIYEQYF.

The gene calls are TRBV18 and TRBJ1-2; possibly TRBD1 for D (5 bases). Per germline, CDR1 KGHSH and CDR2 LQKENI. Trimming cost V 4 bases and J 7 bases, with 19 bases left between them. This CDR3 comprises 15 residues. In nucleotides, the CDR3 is TGTGCCAGCTCACTAAGGACACCCAAGGTAAGTGGCTACACCTTC. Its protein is CASSLRTPKVSGYTF.

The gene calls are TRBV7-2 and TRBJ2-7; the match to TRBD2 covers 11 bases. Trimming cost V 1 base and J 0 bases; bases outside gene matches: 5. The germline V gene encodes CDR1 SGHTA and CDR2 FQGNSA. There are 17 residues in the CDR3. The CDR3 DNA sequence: TGTGCCAGCAGCTTAGATAGCGGGGGGGCGGGCTCCTACGAGCAGTACTTC. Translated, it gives CASSLDSGGAGSYEQYF.

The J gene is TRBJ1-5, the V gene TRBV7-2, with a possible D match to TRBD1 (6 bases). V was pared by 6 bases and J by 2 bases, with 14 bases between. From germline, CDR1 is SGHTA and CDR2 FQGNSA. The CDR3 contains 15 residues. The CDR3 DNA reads TGTGCCAGCAGTCCAACACAGGGCGGCAATCAGCCCCAGCATTTT. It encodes CASSPTQGGNQPQHF.

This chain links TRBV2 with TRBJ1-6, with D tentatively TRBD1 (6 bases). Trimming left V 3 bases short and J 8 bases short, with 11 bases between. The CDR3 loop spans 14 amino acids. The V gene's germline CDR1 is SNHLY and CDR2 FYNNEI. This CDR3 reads CASSDRGAHSPLHF. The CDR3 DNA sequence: TGTGCCAGCAGTGACAGGGGTGCCCATTCACCCCTCCACTTT.

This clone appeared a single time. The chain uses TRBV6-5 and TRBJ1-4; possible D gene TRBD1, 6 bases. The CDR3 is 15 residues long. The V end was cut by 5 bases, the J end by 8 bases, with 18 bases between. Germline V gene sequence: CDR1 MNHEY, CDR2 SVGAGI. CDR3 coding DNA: TGTGCCAGCAGTAGACAGGAGGCGATGGAGGAAAAACTGTTTTTT. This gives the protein CASSRQEAMEEKLFF.

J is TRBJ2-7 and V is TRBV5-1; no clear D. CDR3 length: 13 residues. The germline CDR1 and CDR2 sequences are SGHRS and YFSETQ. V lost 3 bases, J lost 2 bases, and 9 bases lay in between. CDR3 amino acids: CASSYQETYEQYF. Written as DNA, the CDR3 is TGCGCCAGCAGCTATCAGGAGACCTACGAGCAGTACTTC.

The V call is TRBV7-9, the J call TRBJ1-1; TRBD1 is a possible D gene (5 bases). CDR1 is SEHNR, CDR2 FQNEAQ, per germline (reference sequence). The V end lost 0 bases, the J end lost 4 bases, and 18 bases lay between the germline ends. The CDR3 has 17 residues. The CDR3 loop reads CASSLAGLREGGTEAFF. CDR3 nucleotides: TGTGCCAGCAGCTTAGCGGGACTCAGGGAAGGTGGCACTGAAGCTTTCTTT.

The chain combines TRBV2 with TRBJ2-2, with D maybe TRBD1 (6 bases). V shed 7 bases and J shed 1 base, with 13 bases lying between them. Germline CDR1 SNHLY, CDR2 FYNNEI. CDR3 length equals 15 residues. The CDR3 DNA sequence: TGTGCCAGCACCGAGACAGGACTGAACACCGGGGAGCTGTTTTTT. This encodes CASTETGLNTGELFF.

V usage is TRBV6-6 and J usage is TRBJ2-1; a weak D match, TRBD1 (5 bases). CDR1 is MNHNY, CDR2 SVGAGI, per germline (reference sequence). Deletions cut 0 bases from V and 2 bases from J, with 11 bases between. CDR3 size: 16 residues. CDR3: CASSYSGQVAYNEQFF. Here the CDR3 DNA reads TGTGCCAGCAGTTACTCGGGGCAGGTGGCCTACAATGAGCAGTTCTTC.